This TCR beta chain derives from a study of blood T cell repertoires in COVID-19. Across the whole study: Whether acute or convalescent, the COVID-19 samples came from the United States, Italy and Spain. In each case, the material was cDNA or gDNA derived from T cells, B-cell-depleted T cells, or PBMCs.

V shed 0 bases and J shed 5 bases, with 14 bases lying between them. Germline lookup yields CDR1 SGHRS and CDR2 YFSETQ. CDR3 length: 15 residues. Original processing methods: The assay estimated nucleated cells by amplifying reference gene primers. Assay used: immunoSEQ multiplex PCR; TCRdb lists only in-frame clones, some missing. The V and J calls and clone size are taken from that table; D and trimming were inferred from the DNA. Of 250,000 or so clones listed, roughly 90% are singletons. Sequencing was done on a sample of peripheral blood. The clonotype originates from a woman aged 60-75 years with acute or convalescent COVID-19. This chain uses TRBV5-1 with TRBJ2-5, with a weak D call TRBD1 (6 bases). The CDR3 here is CASSLDWARGETQYF. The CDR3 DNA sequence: TGCGCCAGCAGCTTGGACTGGGCCAGGGGTGAGACCCAGTACTTC. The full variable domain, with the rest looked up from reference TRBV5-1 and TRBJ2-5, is KAGVTQTPRYLIKTRGQQVTLSCSPISGHRSVSWYQQTPGQGLQFLFEYFSETQRNKGNFPGRFSGRQFSNSRSEMNVSTLELGDSALYLCASSLDWARGETQYFGPGTRLLVL.